This TCR beta chain emerged from a study of control samples from healthy donors and cancer patients. For this clone: The same CDR3 is also encoded by other DNA sequences in this sample.

Clones were sequenced by immunoSEQ multiplex PCR, and TCRdb holds only the in-frame ones, with some missing. Of under 100,000 clones in the sample, about 88% were seen once. The V gene lost 0 bases and the J gene lost 1 base, with 7 bases spanning the gap. CDR1 is SGHRS and CDR2 is YFSETQ in the germline V gene. The CDR3 totals 14 residues. The source is a woman in her 70s in good health. Sequenced material: blood. The rearrangement joins TRBV5-1 to TRBJ2-5; D is tentatively TRBD1 or TRBD2 (5 bases each). CDR3 in amino acids: CASSLGGGQETQYF. The DNA of the CDR3 is TGCGCCAGCAGCTTGGGTGGGGGCCAAGAGACCCAGTACTTC.